The source of this TCR beta chain is a study of T cell responses to AZD1222 COVID-19 vaccine. The length of the CDR3 is 16 residues. Unmatched junction bases numbered 11, after V lost 6 bases and J lost 5 bases. CDR1 is LNHDA, CDR2 SQIVND, per germline (reference sequence). The assay was immunoSEQ multiplex PCR, and TCRdb's table has in-frame clones only and misses some. Here the sample spans 140,000 to 150,000 clones, roughly 80% being singletons. Findings of the study overall: Seropositive at baseline were only a handful of AZD1222 recipients. Sampled repertoires all dated from after the peak T cell response.

In the case of this clone: The target antigen is unknown.

The sequence was obtained from an adult in good health. This material consisted of peripheral blood, taken on day 0 of MenACWY control vaccination. The V and J genes are TRBV19 and TRBJ1-5; 9 bases fit TRBD1. CDR3 sequence: CASSPNDRGLHQPQHF. CDR3 sequence (DNA): TGTGCCAGTAGCCCGAATGACAGGGGGTTGCATCAGCCCCAGCATTTT.